This T cell receptor beta chain was observed in a study of OX40 agonist ivuxolimab in advanced cancers. Background on the study: Three patients responded partially, comprising one with hepatocellular carcinoma and two with cutaneous melanoma. Findings and caveats of the study: On average, CD8+ T cells showed a greater number of expanded clones than CD4+. At doses 0.1 to 3.0 mg/kg, CD4+ and CD8+ clones expanded. At 0.1-3.0 mg/kg, partial responders had clonal expansion among the lowest observed.

Clones were sequenced by immunoSEQ multiplex PCR, and TCRdb holds only the in-frame ones, with some missing. The sample carries tens of thousands of clones, 80% to 90% recorded once. On this clone: Its antigen is as yet unknown.

Germline lookup yields CDR1 LNHNV and CDR2 YYDKDF (reference sequence). This CDR3 region has 17 residues. Trimming took off 4 bases at V and 5 bases at J, with 24 bases between the two ends. This sequence originates from an adult with an advanced solid tumor such as melanoma, head and neck, liver or kidney cancer. The V call is TRBV15, the J call TRBJ2-7, with D perhaps matching TRBD2 (5 bases). The sequencing here drew on CD4+ or CD8+ T cells sorted from blood, taken in a trial of the OX40 agonist ivuxolimab. The CDR3 here is CATSIGFEGAFRDEQYF. CDR3 coding DNA: TGTGCCACCAGCATCGGCTTCGAGGGCGCCTTTCGGGACGAGCAGTACTTC.